This T cell receptor beta chain was documented in a study of regulatory and conventional T cells in RAG deficiency. Overall study results and limits: Shorter CDR3s in all patient subsets; >75% Treg-Tconv overlap in Omenn.

Profiled with immunoSEQ multiplex PCR; TCRdb holds only in-frame clones, not every one. The sample gives tens of thousands of clones, about 90% of which show up once; around 0.82% is in the top ten. CDR1 and CDR2 (germline): MGHRA, YSYEKL. V dropped 0 bases and J dropped 6 bases, with 8 bases sitting between them. CDR3 length: 13 amino acids. Genomic DNA came from blood regulatory T cells gated CD4+ CD25-high CD127-low. Remarks on this clone: No antigen is known for it.

These data are also associated with another study on regulatory T cells. Per that paper: The PCR used 52 TRBV and 13 TRBJ primers. Skewed V and J usage and few unique V-J pairs marked patient repertoires, most in Tregs.

V and J are TRBV4-1 and TRBJ2-5; D remains unclear. This clonotype originated in a human donor in good health. The source material was Tregs sorted from blood. The CDR3 coding sequence is TGCGCCAGCAGCCAAGATGACGAGCAGACCCAGTACTTC. It yields the protein CASSQDDEQTQYF.